Sequencing of this T cell receptor (beta chain) was carried out in a study of preoperative IRX-2 immunotherapy in early breast cancer. The V gene lost 2 bases and the J gene lost 8 bases, with 18 bases spanning the gap. Germline V gene data show CDR1 as LNHDA and CDR2 as SQIVND (reference sequence). CDR3 length equals 16 residues. Treatment given: preoperative locoregional IRX-2 cytokine immunotherapy. Samples came from a phase Ib trial of preoperative locoregional IRX-2 cytokine immunotherapy. Libraries were prepared by immunoSEQ multiplex PCR; TCRdb keeps only in-frame clonotypes and omits some of them. The sample shows more than 20,000 clones, about 81% of them seen only once.

The receptor comes from a human donor with breast cancer. The specimen was lymph node tissue, collected after IRX-2 immunotherapy. V usage is TRBV19 and J usage is TRBJ1-4; D uncertain. As DNA, the CDR3 is TGTGCCAGTAGTATACCAACCGCCCCGGGTGCGGAAAAACTGTTTTTT. The encoded protein is CASSIPTAPGAEKLFF.